The present T cell receptor (beta chain) was sequenced within a study of blood T cell repertoires in COVID-19. On the study more broadly: COVID-19 samples from acute and convalescent phases originated in the United States, Italy and Spain. PBMCs, B-cell-depleted T cells, or T cells were the source of the cDNA or gDNA that made up the material.

TCRdb's copy holds only in-frame clones and misses some; the assay was immunoSEQ multiplex PCR. This sample has approximately 110,000 clones, with roughly 74% found just once. The source of this sequence is a man aged 80 or over with COVID-19, enrolled during active disease. Sample: peripheral blood.

DNA for the CDR3: TGTGCCAGCAGTTACAGGAGTCCTACGGGGACAGATACGCAGTATTTT. It yields the protein CASSYRSPTGTDTQYF. The V call is TRBV6-5, the J call TRBJ2-3, with a possible D match to TRBD2 (5 bases). The CDR3 is made up of 16 amino acids. Germline lookup yields CDR1 MNHEY and CDR2 SVGAGI. The V and J ends lost 2 bases and 3 bases respectively, with 15 bases between them.